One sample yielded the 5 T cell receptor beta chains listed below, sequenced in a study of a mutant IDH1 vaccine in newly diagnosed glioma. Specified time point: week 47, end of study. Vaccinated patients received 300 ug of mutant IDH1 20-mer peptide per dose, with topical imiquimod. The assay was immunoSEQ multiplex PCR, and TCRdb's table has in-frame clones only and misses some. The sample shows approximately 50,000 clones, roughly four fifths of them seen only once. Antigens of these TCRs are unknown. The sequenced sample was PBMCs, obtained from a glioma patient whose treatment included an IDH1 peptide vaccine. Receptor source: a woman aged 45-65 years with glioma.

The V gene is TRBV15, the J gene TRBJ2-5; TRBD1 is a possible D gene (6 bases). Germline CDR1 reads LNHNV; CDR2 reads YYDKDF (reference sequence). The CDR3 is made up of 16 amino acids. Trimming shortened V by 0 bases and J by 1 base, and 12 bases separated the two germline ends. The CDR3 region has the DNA TGTGCCACCAGCAGAGACGGTCTGGGGGCCCAAGAGACCCAGTACTTC. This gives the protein CATSRDGLGAQETQYF.

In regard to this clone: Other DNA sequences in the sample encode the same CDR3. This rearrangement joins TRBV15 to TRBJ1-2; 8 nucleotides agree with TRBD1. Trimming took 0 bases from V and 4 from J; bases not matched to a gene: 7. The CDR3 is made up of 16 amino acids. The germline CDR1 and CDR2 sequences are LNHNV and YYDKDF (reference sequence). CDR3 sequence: CATSRDGQGASYGYTF. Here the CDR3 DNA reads TGTGCCACCAGCAGAGATGGCCAGGGGGCTTCCTATGGCTACACCTTC.

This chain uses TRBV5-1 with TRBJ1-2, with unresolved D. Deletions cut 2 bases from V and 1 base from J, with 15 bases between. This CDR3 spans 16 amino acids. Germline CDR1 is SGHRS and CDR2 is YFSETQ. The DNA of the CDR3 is TGCGCCAGCAGCTTACTGGGGTCCAGAGATAACTATGGCTACACCTTC. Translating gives CASSLLGSRDNYGYTF.

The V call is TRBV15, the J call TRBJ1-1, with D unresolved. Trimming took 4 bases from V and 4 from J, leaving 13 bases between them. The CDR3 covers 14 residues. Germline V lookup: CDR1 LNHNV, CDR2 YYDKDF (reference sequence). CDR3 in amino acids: CATSNGGTVTEAFF. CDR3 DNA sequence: TGTGCCACCAGCAACGGCGGAACGGTCACTGAAGCTTTCTTT.

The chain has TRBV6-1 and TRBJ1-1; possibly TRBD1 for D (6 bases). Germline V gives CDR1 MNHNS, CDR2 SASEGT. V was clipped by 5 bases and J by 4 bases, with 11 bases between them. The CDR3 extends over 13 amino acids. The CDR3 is CASSLRGGTEAFF. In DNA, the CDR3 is TGTGCCAGCAGTCTCAGGGGAGGCACTGAAGCTTTCTTT.